This TCR beta chain was identified in a study of cytomegalovirus exposure and HLA in healthy donors. Study-wide findings and caveats: Researchers reported in a later analysis that common viral pathogens appeared linked to several top clusters. Investigators reported 150 to 200 TCR beta chains as tied to cytomegalovirus.

Germline values: CDR1 LNHDA, CDR2 SQIVND (reference sequence). This CDR3 is built from 14 residues. Trimming removed 5 bases at V and 4 bases at J, with 11 bases between. Use of 60 Vbeta and 13 Jbeta primers characterized the PCR. Assay: immunoSEQ multiplex PCR; the TCRdb copy retains only in-frame clones and omits some. Of fewer than 200,000 clones in the sample, 80% were seen once. To note about this clone: Its antigen is as yet unknown.

The chain combines TRBV19 with TRBJ2-2, with no clear D. What was sequenced was PBMCs. This receptor was taken from a woman aged 45-59 years in good health and CMV-seropositive. CDR3 in DNA: TGTGCCAGTAGTCCTCTGCTTAGCACCGGGGAGCTGTTTTTT. Its translation is CASSPLLSTGELFF.